This T cell receptor (beta chain) came from a study of response to subunit inactivated influenza vaccine. Only a few counts were recorded for this clonotype. The antigen remains unidentified. Study-wide results and caveats: New T cells are recruited in small numbers by each seasonal influenza vaccination, according to the authors' suggestion.

From the RT-PCR reads, TCRdb called clonotypes with MiXCR, one entry per CDR3 protein. The sample includes 500,000 to 750,000 distinct CDR3 sequences, around 15% of them seen just once. The receptor was isolated from a man in his fifties who received an inactivated influenza vaccine. Sequencing was performed on PBMCs from blood, taken approximately 13 days after vaccination.

CDR3: CASSYTGTSGRSGGYNEQFF. In nucleotides, the CDR3 is TGTGCCAGCAGTTACACCGGGACTAGCGGGAGGTCGGGGGGATACAATGAGCAGTTCTTC. The J gene is TRBJ2-1, the V gene TRBV6-2 or TRBV6-3; 15 nucleotides line up with TRBD2. Trimming took 2 bases from V and 4 from J; bases not matched to a gene: 12. The CDR3 is 20 residues long. Germline CDR1 and CDR2: MNHEY and SVGEGT.